The 13 T cell receptor beta chains below all came from one sample that was sequenced in a study of blood T cell repertoires in COVID-19. Only in-frame clones appear in the TCRdb table, and some are missing; sequencing was by immunoSEQ multiplex PCR. The table lists about 180,000 clones, about 91% of them singletons. Sequenced material: peripheral blood. All receptors derive from a woman younger than 45 with acute or convalescent COVID-19.

Points on this clone: The junction does not match germline at one end; this may be a read error. The CDR3 DNA sequence: TGTGCCAGCATTTTACGGAACACCGGGGAGCTGTTTTTT. This translates into CASILRNTGELFF. This chain uses TRBV28 with TRBJ2-2; D is ambiguous. The V gene's germline CDR1 is MDHEN and CDR2 SYDVKM. The CDR3 is 13 amino acids.

This clone was counted between two and nine times. The rearrangement uses TRBV28 and TRBJ1-1; D unresolved. Germline CDR1 is MDHEN and CDR2 is SYDVKM. V dropped 6 bases and J dropped 5 bases, with 16 bases sitting between them. This CDR3 has 14 residues. CDR3 residues: CASSPAWGGTEAFF. CDR3 nucleotide sequence: TGTGCCAGCAGCCCCGCGTGGGGAGGTACTGAAGCTTTCTTT.

The J gene is TRBJ1-1, the V gene TRBV28, with 7 nucleotides matching TRBD1. The V segment lost 3 bases and the J segment 4 bases; nucleotides outside the gene matches: 5. CDR1 and CDR2 from the germline V gene are MDHEN and SYDVKM. The CDR3 consists of 14 residues. This chain's CDR3 is CASSFQGEVTEAFF. CDR3 sequence (DNA): TGTGCCAGCAGTTTCCAGGGGGAGGTCACTGAAGCTTTCTTT.

This clone is a singleton in its sample. The chain couples TRBV6-5 to TRBJ2-2; the match to TRBD2 covers 12 bases. Germline assignment: CDR1 MNHEY and CDR2 SVGAGI. Trimming at V came to 6 bases and at J to 6 bases, leaving 2 bases not matched to a gene. CDR3 length: 14 residues. CDR3 residues: CASRASGRAGELFF. CDR3 nucleotides: TGTGCCAGCAGGGCTAGCGGGAGGGCCGGGGAGCTGTTTTTT.

V gene TRBV15 combines with J gene TRBJ1-5; no clear D gene. This CDR3 spans 12 amino acids. V was pared by 4 bases and J by 5 bases, with 6 bases between. Germline V gives CDR1 LNHNV, CDR2 YYDKDF (reference sequence). CDR3 loop: CATSKADQPQHF. CDR3 sequence (DNA): TGTGCCACCAGCAAGGCGGATCAGCCCCAGCATTTT.

The genes are TRBV5-1 and TRBJ2-5, with D tentatively TRBD2 (6 bases). This CDR3 comprises 14 residues. Deletions cut 7 bases from V and 5 bases from J, with 18 bases between. The germline V gene has CDR1 SGHRS and CDR2 YFSETQ. The CDR3 nucleotides read TGCGCCAGCGGGTCCGTTGGTCGGGAGGAGACCCAGTACTTC. It encodes CASGSVGREETQYF.

The chain links TRBV5-1 to TRBJ2-5; 7 bases agree with TRBD1. Unmatched junction bases numbered 4, after V lost 3 bases and J lost 2 bases. Germline CDR1 reads SGHRS; CDR2 reads YFSETQ. This CDR3 comprises 14 residues. CDR3 protein: CASSWGQSQETQYF. The CDR3 region has the DNA TGCGCCAGCAGCTGGGGACAGTCTCAAGAGACCCAGTACTTC.

The chain recombines TRBV18 with TRBJ2-7; D remains unclear. Trimming shortened V by 5 bases and J by 6 bases, and 14 bases separated the two germline ends. This CDR3 is 13 amino acids long. Germline CDR1 KGHSH, CDR2 LQKENI. In nucleotides, the CDR3 is TGTGCCAGCTCAAATCCCCCTCCTGTCGAGCAGTACTTC. It codes for CASSNPPPVEQYF.

The chain employs TRBV9 and TRBJ1-2, with 7 bases identical to TRBD1. This CDR3 has 14 amino acids. V lost 2 bases, J lost 6 bases, and 7 bases stayed unmatched. Germline CDR1 SGDLS, CDR2 YYNGEE. The CDR3 region has the DNA TGTGCCAGCAGCGTTAGGACAGGTAGCGATGGCTACACCTTC. It specifies CASSVRTGSDGYTF.

The CDR3 coding sequence is TGTGCCAGCAGCCTGGGTACTCTCCAAGAGACCCAGTACTTC. It is translated as CASSLGTLQETQYF. V gene TRBV5-5 combines with J gene TRBJ2-5, with D uncertain. V lost 4 bases and J lost 1, with 11 bases in between. Germline CDR1 is SGHKS and CDR2 is YYEKEE (reference sequence). The CDR3 consists of 14 residues.

The J gene is TRBJ2-5, the V gene TRBV7-8; 7 bases agree with TRBD1. The germline V gene has CDR1 SGHVS and CDR2 FQNEAQ. This CDR3 is built from 13 residues. J gave up 7 bases and V 6 bases, and 8 bases lay outside the gene matches. The CDR3 reads CASRPTGSVTQYF. CDR3 DNA: TGTGCCAGCAGACCGACAGGGAGCGTGACCCAGTACTTC.

The chain uses TRBV19 and TRBJ2-3; 8 nucleotides match TRBD2. The length of the CDR3 is 15 residues. With V trimmed by 4 bases and J by 4 bases, 7 bases remained unmatched. Germline-derived CDR1 and CDR2 are LNHDA and SQIVND (reference sequence). The CDR3 here is CASSTGTSSADTQYF. The CDR3, as DNA: TGTGCCAGTAGTACCGGGACTAGTAGCGCAGATACGCAGTATTTT.

The chain carries TRBV6-5 and TRBJ2-3, with 10 nucleotides matching TRBD2. There are 15 residues in the CDR3. V shed 6 bases, J shed 1 base, and the junction held 4 bases outside the gene matches. The germline gives CDR1 MNHEY, CDR2 SVGAGI. As DNA, the CDR3 is TGTGCCAGCAGAAAACTAGCGGGACGCACAGATACGCAGTATTTT. Its protein is CASRKLAGRTDTQYF.